This entry concerns a single T cell receptor beta chain. Its specificity is not known. This entry comes from a study of T cell repertoires in cytomegalovirus infection. Study-level background: Selected CMV epitopes included recently identified HLA-C-restricted ones as well as well-studied HLA-B-restricted ones. CMV infection together with matching HLA type was indicated by public TCR beta signatures.

V shed 5 bases and J shed 1 base, with 17 bases lying between them. The CDR3 is made up of 15 amino acids. Looked up from germline, CDR1 is SQVTM and CDR2 is ANQGSEA. One entry per CDR3 protein results from TCRdb running MiXCR on the reads. The sample lists about 78,000 distinct CDR3 sequences; around 42% were seen once. Overall study results and limits: The response measured ex vivo was dominated by TCR beta clonotypes (HLA-C-restricted and CMV-specific). The cumulative frequency of public TCR beta families identified carriers of CMV plus the relevant HLA.

V is TRBV29-1 and J is TRBJ1-1; possibly TRBD1 for D (6 bases). Sequencing was performed on CD8+ T cells from cultured PBMCs, taken from culture after CMV antigen stimulation. The receptor was isolated from a human donor in good health (CMV status not recorded). Some clones in this sample may be carry-over from other donors' samples. CDR3 nucleotide sequence: TGCAGCGTTTACTTCAGGGGAGGAGGGAACACTGAAGCTTTCTTT. Encoded protein: CSVYFRGGGNTEAFF.